These 24 T cell receptor beta chains originate from one sample sequenced in a study of blood T cells in healthy people across ages. Alongside a J-beta primer mix, a sample-barcoded 5' primer served in a second PCR lasting about 7 to 12 cycles. TCRdb independently ran MiXCR on the 5' RACE reads; one entry per CDR3 protein. The data hold around 800,000 distinct CDR3 sequences, with 20% to 30% observed a single time. These data also formed part of another study, on T cells of mothers and their children.

The sequenced sample was blood. These receptors originate from a boy younger than 18 in good health.

The rearrangement joins TRBV20-1 to TRBJ2-5, with 11 bases identical to TRBD2. The closer fit of TRBJ2-7 to the DNA end suggests the J call may be wrong. CDR1 and CDR2 (germline): DFQATT, SNEGSKA (reference sequence). This CDR3 contains 16 residues. CDR3: CSALVAGGLFLHEQYF. In DNA form, the CDR3 reads TGCAGTGCCCTGGTAGCGGGAGGGCTCTTCCTCCACGAGCAGTACTTC.

The chain combines TRBV5-1 with TRBJ1-5; no definite D call. V lost 4 bases, J lost 7 bases, and 24 bases lay in between. The CDR3 covers 17 residues. Germline CDR1 reads SGHRS; CDR2 reads YFSETQ. CDR3 loop: CASSRSPMRGRNQPQHF. The CDR3 DNA sequence: TGCGCCAGCAGCCGGTCACCCATGCGCGGAAGAAACCAGCCCCAGCATTTT.

The CDR3 sequence: CASSQVGANNEQFF. CDR3 DNA sequence: TGTGCCAGCAGCCAAGTAGGGGCCAACAATGAGCAGTTCTTC. The rearrangement joins TRBV4-2 to TRBJ2-1, with D possibly TRBD1 on 5 matching bases. The CDR3 is 14 amino acids. Trimming removed 1 base at V and 5 bases at J, with 9 bases between. Germline V CDR1 and CDR2: LGHNA, YNFKEQ.

The chain carries TRBV20-1 and TRBJ1-1; D gene ambiguous. CDR3 size: 16 residues. Germline V gene data show CDR1 as DFQATT and CDR2 as SNEGSKA (reference sequence). V lost 0 bases to trimming and J lost 1 base, with 15 bases between them. The CDR3, as DNA: TGCAGTGCTAGAGATCAGTACGGGAGAGGGAACACTGAAGCTTTCTTT. Protein product: CSARDQYGRGNTEAFF.

The genes are TRBV13 and TRBJ1-4; unclear D gene. V dropped 5 bases and J dropped 8 bases, with 15 bases sitting between them. Germline V gives CDR1 PRHDT, CDR2 FYEKMQ (reference sequence). This CDR3 has 14 residues. CDR3 amino acids: CASSVTRLGEKLFF. CDR3 DNA: TGTGCCAGCAGCGTGACCAGGTTGGGGGAAAAACTGTTTTTT.

The chain is built from TRBV25-1 and TRBJ1-1; D may be TRBD1 (6 bases). Deletions cut 1 base from V and 8 bases from J, with 11 bases between. Germline lookup yields CDR1 MGHDK and CDR2 SYGVNS. The length of the CDR3 is 13 residues. CDR3 in amino acids: CASSEWGHYEAFF. DNA for the CDR3: TGTGCCAGCAGTGAATGGGGGCATTACGAAGCTTTCTTT.

This clonotype was observed a few times. The chain carries TRBV28 and TRBJ1-4; unclear D gene. From germline, CDR1 is MDHEN and CDR2 SYDVKM. The CDR3 sequence is 16 residues long. Trimming cost V 6 bases and J 0 bases, with 14 bases left between them. In nucleotides, the CDR3 is TGTGCCAGCAGGATTCCTGAGCGGGCAACTAATGAAAAACTGTTTTTT. This sequence encodes CASRIPERATNEKLFF.

The chain couples TRBV28 to TRBJ2-7, with TRBD1 identical over 8 bases. Germline V gives CDR1 MDHEN, CDR2 SYDVKM. There are 14 residues in the CDR3. V lost 3 bases, J lost 5 bases, and 6 bases stayed unmatched. Here the CDR3 DNA reads TGTGCCAGCAGTTTTTTGGACAGGGTCCACGAGCAGTACTTC. Translated: CASSFLDRVHEQYF.

The chain couples TRBV9 to TRBJ1-1, with TRBD1 identical over 8 bases. CDR3 length: 14 residues. V lost 3 bases to trimming and J lost 3 bases; unmatched junction nucleotides: 4. Germline CDR1 reads SGDLS; CDR2 reads YYNGEE. The CDR3 DNA follows: TGTGCCAGCAGCGCAAACAGGGGGGACACTGAAGCTTTCTTT. It is translated as CASSANRGDTEAFF.

The chain joins TRBV12-3 or TRBV12-4 to TRBJ2-1, with D possibly matching TRBD1 (6 bases). Trimming removed 5 bases from V and 4 bases from J, with 18 bases in between. This CDR3 contains 16 residues. The CDR3, as DNA: TGTGCCAGCAGTCCCCGTTGGACAGATTATTACAATGAGCAGTTCTTC. Translation: CASSPRWTDYYNEQFF.

Comments on this clonotype: Relative to the germline gene, one junction end is altered; a read error may explain this. The chain employs TRBV3-1 and TRBJ2-1; D uncertain. This CDR3 is 9 amino acids long. Germline V CDR1 and CDR2: LGHDT, YNNKEL (reference sequence). The CDR3 loop is CASSPPLIF. As DNA, the CDR3 is TGTGCCAGCAGCCCGCCTTTGATCTTC.

In this sample, this clonotype turned up a few times. J is TRBJ1-1 and V is TRBV29-1; a weak D match, TRBD1 (5 bases). The V gene's germline CDR1 is SQVTM and CDR2 ANQGSEA. This CDR3 has 12 residues. The ends were cut back, 4 bases at V and 1 base at J, with 7 bases in the middle. This CDR3 is CSVGGTNTEAFF. CDR3 DNA: TGCAGCGTTGGGGGGACGAACACTGAAGCTTTCTTT.

This clonotype showed up just a few times. The chain links TRBV9 to TRBJ2-3; D possibly corresponds to TRBD2 (5 bases). Germline assignment: CDR1 SGDLS and CDR2 YYNGEE. This CDR3 region has 16 residues. V lost 0 bases and J 2 bases, leaving 13 bases between the germline ends. The CDR3 is CASSVDVARATDTQYF. The CDR3 coding sequence is TGTGCCAGCAGCGTAGATGTGGCGAGGGCCACAGATACGCAGTATTTT.

This clonotype showed up just a few times. V and J are TRBV2 and TRBJ1-6; 7 positions match TRBD1. The J segment lost 9 bases and the V segment lost 2 bases, leaving 4 bases of the junction unmatched. Germline CDR1 is SNHLY and CDR2 is FYNNEI. The CDR3 runs 14 residues. The CDR3 nucleotides are TGTGCCAGCAGTGAAAAAGGGGGCAGTTCACCCCTCCACTTT. Amino acids: CASSEKGGSSPLHF.

This clonotype appeared a few times. A read error may account for a junction end that differs from germline. The chain uses TRBV5-1 and TRBJ1-3; 9 nucleotides agree with TRBD1. The CDR3 consists of 18 residues. The germline V gene encodes CDR1 SGHRS and CDR2 YFSETQ. The DNA for the CDR3 is TGCGCCGGCAGCTTCCGGACAGGGGCGGTTTTAGCTGGAAACACCATATATTTT. Protein: CAGSFRTGAVLAGNTIYF.

This clonotype was seen once. The CDR3 bases are TGTGCCAGCAGCTTACCGGGGTTTAATGAGCAGTTCTTC. The encoded protein is CASSLPGFNEQFF. The chain is built from TRBV7-2 and TRBJ2-5; the D gene is possibly TRBD2 (5 bases). The J call is in doubt because the DNA end fits TRBJ2-1 better. Germline CDR1 reads SGHTA; CDR2 reads FQGNSA. This CDR3 contains 13 residues.

V gene TRBV6-5 combines with J gene TRBJ1-4; D remains unclear. There are 18 residues in the CDR3. The ends were cut back, 1 base at V and 2 bases at J, with 17 bases in the middle. CDR1 and CDR2 (germline): MNHEY, SVGAGI. The CDR3 reads CASSYWAGRSNTNEKLFF. The CDR3 DNA sequence: TGTGCCAGCAGTTACTGGGCTGGTAGGAGCAACACTAATGAAAAACTGTTTTTT.

In this sample, this clonotype turned up a few times. The V gene is TRBV12-3 or TRBV12-4, the J gene TRBJ2-5; 7 bases fit TRBD1. J was trimmed by 5 bases and V by 7 bases; bases with no gene match: 13. The CDR3 runs 15 residues. CDR3 residues: CASTPRDRVGETQYF. DNA for the CDR3: TGTGCCAGCACCCCCCGAGACAGGGTAGGCGAGACCCAGTACTTC.

The chain has TRBV29-1 and TRBJ2-5, with TRBD1 matching over 8 bases. The end of the DNA is better explained by TRBJ2-1, so the J call may be wrong. The CDR3 is made up of 13 amino acids. Germline V lookup: CDR1 SQVTM, CDR2 ANQGSEA. The CDR3 DNA follows: TGCAGCGTCGGACAGGGTTTGCACAATGAGCAGTTCTTC. Protein sequence: CSVGQGLHNEQFF.

This CDR3 reads CSVVWGETQYF. The CDR3 DNA reads TGCAGCGTTGTTTGGGGAGAGACCCAGTACTTC. This chain links TRBV29-1 with TRBJ2-5; unclear D gene. Germline V lookup: CDR1 SQVTM, CDR2 ANQGSEA. V was trimmed by 4 bases and J by 4 bases, leaving 7 bases between them. There are 11 residues in the CDR3. Full variable domain (outside the CDR3, taken from reference TRBV29-1 and TRBJ2-5): SAVISQKPSRDICQRGTSLTIQCQVDSQVTMMFWYRQQPGQSLTLIATANQGSEATYESGFVIDKFPISRPNLTFSTLTVSNMSPEDSSIYLCSVVWGETQYFGPGTRLLVL.

This clonotype showed up just a few times. The chain employs TRBV6-5 and TRBJ1-5; D may be TRBD1 (5 bases). CDR1 MNHEY and CDR2 SVGAGI come from the germline V gene. The CDR3 extends over 15 amino acids. Trimming cost V 6 bases and J 0 bases, with 12 bases left between them. Here the CDR3 DNA reads TGTGCCAGCAGGCCATTCAGGGTTAGCAATCAGCCCCAGCATTTT. The encoded protein is CASRPFRVSNQPQHF.

The rearrangement joins TRBV29-1 to TRBJ2-3, with unresolved D. CDR3 length: 13 residues. The V gene lost 8 bases and the J gene lost 1 base, with 13 bases spanning the gap. CDR1 and CDR2 (germline): SQVTM, ANQGSEA. In DNA, the CDR3 is TGCAGCCACCTCCTCCCAGGCACAGATACGCAGTATTTT. Translation: CSHLLPGTDTQYF.

The chain joins TRBV6-5 to TRBJ1-5; D is perhaps TRBD1 (5 bases). The CDR3 runs 14 residues. Trimming took off 8 bases at V and 1 base at J, with 12 bases between the two ends. Germline V gives CDR1 MNHEY, CDR2 SVGAGI. The chain's CDR3 is CASGPGGSNQPQHF. The DNA of the CDR3 is TGTGCCAGCGGGCCGGGGGGGAGCAATCAGCCCCAGCATTTT.

This clonotype was counted only a few times. The V and J genes are TRBV5-1 and TRBJ2-7; maybe TRBD2 (5 bases). The CDR3 is made up of 14 amino acids. In germline, CDR1 is SGHRS, CDR2 YFSETQ. V was trimmed by 4 bases and J by 7 bases, leaving 18 bases between them. The CDR3: CASSLSRSSGEQYF. The CDR3 DNA reads TGCGCCAGCAGCCTTTCTCGGTCCTCGGGAGAGCAGTACTTC. Using reference TRBV5-1 and TRBJ2-7 for the parts outside the CDR3, the full variable domain is KAGVTQTPRYLIKTRGQQVTLSCSPISGHRSVSWYQQTPGQGLQFLFEYFSETQRNKGNFPGRFSGRQFSNSRSEMNVSTLELGDSALYLCASSLSRSSGEQYFGPGTRLTVT.